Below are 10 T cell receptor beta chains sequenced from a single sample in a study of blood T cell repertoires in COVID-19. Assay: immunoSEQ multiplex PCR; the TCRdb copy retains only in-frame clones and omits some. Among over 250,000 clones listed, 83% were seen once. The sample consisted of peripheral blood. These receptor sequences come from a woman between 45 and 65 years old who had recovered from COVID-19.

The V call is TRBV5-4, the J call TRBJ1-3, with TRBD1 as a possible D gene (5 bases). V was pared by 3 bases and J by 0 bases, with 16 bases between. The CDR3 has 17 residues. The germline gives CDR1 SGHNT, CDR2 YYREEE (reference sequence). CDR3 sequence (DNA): TGTGCCAGCAGCTCGAAGACGACAGACCGCTCTGGAAACACCATATATTTT. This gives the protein CASSSKTTDRSGNTIYF.

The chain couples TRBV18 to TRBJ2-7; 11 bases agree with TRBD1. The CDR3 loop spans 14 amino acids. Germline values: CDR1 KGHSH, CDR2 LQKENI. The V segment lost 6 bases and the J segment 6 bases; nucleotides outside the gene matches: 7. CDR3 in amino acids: CASSPAGQGVEQYF. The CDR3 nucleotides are TGTGCCAGCTCCCCGGCGGGACAGGGGGTCGAGCAGTACTTC.

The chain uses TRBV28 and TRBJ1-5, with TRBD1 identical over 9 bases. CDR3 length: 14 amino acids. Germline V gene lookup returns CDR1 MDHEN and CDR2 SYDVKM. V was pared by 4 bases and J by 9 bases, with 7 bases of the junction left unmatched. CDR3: CASSSGQGRGPQHF. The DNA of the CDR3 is TGTGCCAGCAGTTCCGGACAGGGGAGAGGGCCCCAGCATTTT.

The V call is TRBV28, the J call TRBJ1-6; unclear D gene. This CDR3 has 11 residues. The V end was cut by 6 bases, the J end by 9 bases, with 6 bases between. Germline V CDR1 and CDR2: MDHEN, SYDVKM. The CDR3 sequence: CASRSISPLHF. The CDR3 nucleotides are TGTGCCAGCAGGTCTATTTCACCCCTCCACTTT.

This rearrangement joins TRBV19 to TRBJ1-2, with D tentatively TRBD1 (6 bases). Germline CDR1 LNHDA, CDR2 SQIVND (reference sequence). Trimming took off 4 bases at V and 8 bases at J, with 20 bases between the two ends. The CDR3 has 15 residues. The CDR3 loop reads CASSTQQGISGGYTF. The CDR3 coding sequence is TGTGCCAGTAGTACCCAACAGGGCATCTCCGGCGGCTACACCTTC.

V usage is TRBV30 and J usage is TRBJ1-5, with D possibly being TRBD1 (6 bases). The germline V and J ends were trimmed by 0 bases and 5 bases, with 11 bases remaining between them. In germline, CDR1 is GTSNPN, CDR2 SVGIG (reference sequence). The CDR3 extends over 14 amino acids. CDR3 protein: CAWSVRTVDQPQHF. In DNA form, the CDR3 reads TGTGCCTGGAGTGTAAGGACAGTGGATCAGCCCCAGCATTTT.

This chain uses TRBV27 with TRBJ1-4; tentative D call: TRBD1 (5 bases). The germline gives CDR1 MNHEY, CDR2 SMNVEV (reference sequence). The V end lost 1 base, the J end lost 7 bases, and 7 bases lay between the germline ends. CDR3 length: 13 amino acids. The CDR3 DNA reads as TGTGCCAGCAGTTTATGGGGCGGTGAAAAACTGTTTTTT. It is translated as CASSLWGGEKLFF.

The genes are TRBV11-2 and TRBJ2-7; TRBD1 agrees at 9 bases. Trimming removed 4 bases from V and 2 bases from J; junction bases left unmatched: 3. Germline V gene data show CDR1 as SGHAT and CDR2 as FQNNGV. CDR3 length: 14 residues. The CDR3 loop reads CASSSRTGAYEQYF. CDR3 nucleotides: TGTGCCAGCAGCTCAAGGACAGGGGCCTACGAGCAGTACTTC.

The CDR3 loop reads CASSLVGQGDYGYTF. The CDR3 DNA follows: TGTGCCAGCAGTTTAGTAGGACAGGGGGACTATGGCTACACCTTC. This chain connects TRBV28 to TRBJ1-2, with 10 bases lining up with TRBD1. There are 15 residues in the CDR3. The J segment lost 3 bases and the V segment lost 2 bases, leaving 3 bases of the junction unmatched. Germline V gene lookup returns CDR1 MDHEN and CDR2 SYDVKM.

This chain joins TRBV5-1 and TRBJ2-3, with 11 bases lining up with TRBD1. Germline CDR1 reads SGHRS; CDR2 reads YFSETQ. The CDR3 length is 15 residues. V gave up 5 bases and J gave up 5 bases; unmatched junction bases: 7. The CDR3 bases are TGCGCCAGCAGGAGGACAGGGGGCGTTGAAGATACGCAGTATTTT. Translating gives CASRRTGGVEDTQYF.